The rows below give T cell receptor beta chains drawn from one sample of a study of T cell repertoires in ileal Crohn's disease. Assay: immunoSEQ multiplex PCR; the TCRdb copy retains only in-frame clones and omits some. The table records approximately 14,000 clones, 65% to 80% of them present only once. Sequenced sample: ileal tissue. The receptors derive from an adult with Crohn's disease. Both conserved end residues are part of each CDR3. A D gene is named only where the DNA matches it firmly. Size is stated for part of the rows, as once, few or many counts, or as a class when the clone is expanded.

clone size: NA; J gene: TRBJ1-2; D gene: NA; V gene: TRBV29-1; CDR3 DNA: TGCAGCGTCGACCCGTTATCCTTAAACTATGGCTACACCTTC; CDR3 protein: CSVDPLSLNYGYTF
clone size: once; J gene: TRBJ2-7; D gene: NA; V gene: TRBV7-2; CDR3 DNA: TGTGCCAGCAGCTTAGCGGGGTTGACCTACGAGCAGTACTTC; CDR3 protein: CASSLAGLTYEQYF
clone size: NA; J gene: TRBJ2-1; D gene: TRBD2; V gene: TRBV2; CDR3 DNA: TGTGCCAGCAGTGAGGGGCCCCACGGACTAGATGAGCAGTTCTTC; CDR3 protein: CASSEGPHGLDEQFF
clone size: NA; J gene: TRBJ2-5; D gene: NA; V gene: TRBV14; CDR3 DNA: TGTGCCAGCAGCCAACTTGATGTAGTCGAGACCCAGTACTTC; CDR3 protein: CASSQLDVVETQYF
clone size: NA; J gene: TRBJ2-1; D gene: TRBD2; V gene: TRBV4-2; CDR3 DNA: TGTGCCAGCAGCCCCGACTCTAGCGGGAGCTCCTACAATGAGCAGTTCTTC; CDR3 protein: CASSPDSSGSSYNEQFF
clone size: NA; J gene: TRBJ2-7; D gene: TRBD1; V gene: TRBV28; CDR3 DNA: TGTGCCAGCAGTTTGGACAGGGGATACGGGCAGTACTTC; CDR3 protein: CASSLDRGYGQYF
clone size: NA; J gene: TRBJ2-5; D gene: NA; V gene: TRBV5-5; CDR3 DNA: TGTGCCAGCAGCAACCCTAGACAGATAGAGACCCAGTACTTC; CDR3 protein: CASSNPRQIETQYF
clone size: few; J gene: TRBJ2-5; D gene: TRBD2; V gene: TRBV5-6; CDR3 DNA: TGTGCTACGGGGGGGATCCAAGAGACCCAGTACTTC; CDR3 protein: CATGGIQETQYF
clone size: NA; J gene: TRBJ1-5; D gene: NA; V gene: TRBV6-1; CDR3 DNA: TGTGCCAGCAGTGATTACAGGGAGGGCAATCAGCCCCAGCATTTT; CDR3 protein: CASSDYREGNQPQHF
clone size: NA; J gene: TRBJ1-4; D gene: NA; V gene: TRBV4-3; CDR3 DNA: TGCGCCAGCAGCCAAGTTTGGGGAACTAATGAAAAACTGTTTTTT; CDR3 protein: CASSQVWGTNEKLFF
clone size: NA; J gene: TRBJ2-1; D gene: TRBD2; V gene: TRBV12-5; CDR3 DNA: TGTGCTAGTGCTCCGGGACTAGCGGGGGGTAGTTGGAATGAGCAGTTCTTC; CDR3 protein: CASAPGLAGGSWNEQFF
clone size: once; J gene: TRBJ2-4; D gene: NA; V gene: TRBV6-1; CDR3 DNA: TGTGCCAGCAGTGAAGAGTGGGCCAAAAACATTCAGTACTTC; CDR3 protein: CASSEEWAKNIQYF
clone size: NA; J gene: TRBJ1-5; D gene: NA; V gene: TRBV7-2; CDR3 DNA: TGTGCCAGCAGCTTAGTTGAGGGAAATCAGCCCCAGCATTTT; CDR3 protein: CASSLVEGNQPQHF
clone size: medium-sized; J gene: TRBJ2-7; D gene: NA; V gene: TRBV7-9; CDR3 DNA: TGTGCCAGCAGCCCGATTGAGAACGAGCAGTACTTC; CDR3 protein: CASSPIENEQYF
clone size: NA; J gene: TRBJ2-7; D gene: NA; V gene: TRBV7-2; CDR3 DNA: TGTGCCAGCAGCTTATTAGGTGAGGGCTCCTACGAGCAGTACTTC; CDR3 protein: CASSLLGEGSYEQYF
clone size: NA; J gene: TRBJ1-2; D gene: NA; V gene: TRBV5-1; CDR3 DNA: TGCGCCAGCAGCTTGGGTAGCTATGGCTACACCTTC; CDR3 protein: CASSLGSYGYTF
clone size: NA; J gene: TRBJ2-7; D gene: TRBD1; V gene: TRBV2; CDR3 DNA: TGTGCCAGCAGTAAGACAGGGGGGGAGTACGAGCAGTACTTC; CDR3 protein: CASSKTGGEYEQYF
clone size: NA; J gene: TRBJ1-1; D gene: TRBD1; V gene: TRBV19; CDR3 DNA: TGTGCCAGTAGCCGACAGGGTATGAACACTGAAGCTTTCTTT; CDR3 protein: CASSRQGMNTEAFF
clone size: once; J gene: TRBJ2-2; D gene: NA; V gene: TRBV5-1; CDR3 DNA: TGCGCCAGCAGCTGGGTCGGAACCGGGGAGCTGTTTTTT; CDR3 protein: CASSWVGTGELFF
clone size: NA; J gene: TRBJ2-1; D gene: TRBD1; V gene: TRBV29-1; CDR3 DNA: TGCAGCGTTGAAGCTAGGACAGGGCGCAATGAGCAGTTCTTC; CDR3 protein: CSVEARTGRNEQFF
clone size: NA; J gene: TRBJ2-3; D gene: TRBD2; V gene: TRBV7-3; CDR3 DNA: TGTGCCAGCAGCCAAGGACTAGCGGGGCTTTCAGATACGCAGTATTTT; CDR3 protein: CASSQGLAGLSDTQYF
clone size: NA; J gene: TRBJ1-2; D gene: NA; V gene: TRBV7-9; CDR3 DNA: TGTGCCAGCAGCTTAGAGGGCCAGACTCCTCGTTATGGCTACACCTTC; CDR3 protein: CASSLEGQTPRYGYTF
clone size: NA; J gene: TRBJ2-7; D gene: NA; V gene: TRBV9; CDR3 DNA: TGTGCCAGCAGCGTAGGGACATTCGGGGAGCAGTACTTC; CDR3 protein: CASSVGTFGEQYF
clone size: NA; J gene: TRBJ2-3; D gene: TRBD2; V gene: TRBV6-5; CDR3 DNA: TGTGCCAGCAGTACTAGCGAGAAAGATACGCAGTATTTT; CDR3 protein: CASSTSEKDTQYF